The rows below give T cell receptor beta chains drawn from one sample of a study of T cell responses to AZD1222 COVID-19 vaccine. Only in-frame clones appear in the TCRdb table, and some are missing; sequencing was by immunoSEQ multiplex PCR. The sample lists tens of thousands of clones; around nine tenths were seen once. This specimen consisted of peripheral blood, obtained 28 days after the second AZD1222 dose. The receptors were gathered from an adult who received the AZD1222 COVID-19 vaccine. Both conserved end residues are part of each CDR3. The D gene is left open where the match is weak. Rows give clone size only sometimes, using once, few, many, or a class for an expanded clone.

.	TRBD1	TRBV23-1	TRBJ2-7	TGCGCCAGCAGTCAATCGCCGACAGGGGGGCGGCCCTACGAGCAGTACTTC	CASSQSPTGGRPYEQYF
.	.	TRBV5-1	TRBJ2-1	TGCGCCAGCAGCTTTGGGTACAATGAGCAGTTCTTC	CASSFGYNEQFF
.	.	TRBV29-1	TRBJ2-2	TGCAGCGTTGACAGGGGGGACACCGGGGAGCTGTTTTTT	CSVDRGDTGELFF
.	.	TRBV11-3	TRBJ2-2	TGTGCCAGCAGCTCCGTGAACACCGGGGAGCTGTTTTTT	CASSSVNTGELFF
few	TRBD2	TRBV5-6	TRBJ2-1	TGTGCCAGCAGCCGAGGGACTAGCGGATACAATGAGCAGTTCTTC	CASSRGTSGYNEQFF
.	.	TRBV30	TRBJ2-7	TGTGCCTGGAGCCACGGGAGCTACGAGCAGTACTTC	CAWSHGSYEQYF
.	TRBD1	TRBV7-8	TRBJ1-5	TGTGCCAGCAGCCGAACGACAGGGGGCCTAGATCAGCCCCAGCATTTT	CASSRTTGGLDQPQHF
once	.	TRBV4-3	TRBJ2-1	TGCGCCAGCAGCCAAGATCGGGGGTTCAGTGAGCAGTTCTTC	CASSQDRGFSEQFF
few	TRBD1	TRBV2	TRBJ1-1	TGTGCCAGCAGTGTTGGTCCTACAGGGGCAAGTCGCATGGGGACTGAAGCTTTCTTT	CASSVGPTGASRMGTEAFF
.	.	TRBV7-2	TRBJ1-4	TGTGCCAGCAGCCCCCCGCGGACAGTCCCTTATGAAAAACTGTTTTTT	CASSPPRTVPYEKLFF
.	.	TRBV19	TRBJ1-2	TGTGCCAGTAGTATAGGACCAGGGGCCTCTTATGGCTACACCTTC	CASSIGPGASYGYTF
.	.	TRBV29-1	TRBJ1-6	TGCAGCGTTGAGGACGGATCGACAACCCTCCACTTT	CSVEDGSTTLHF
.	.	TRBV9	TRBJ2-2	TGTGCCAGCAGCGTAGACATGGACACCGGGGAGCTGTTTTTT	CASSVDMDTGELFF
.	TRBD2	TRBV7-2	TRBJ2-2	TGTGCCAGCAGCCCCAGCGGGGGGGCAACCGGGGAGCTGTTTTTT	CASSPSGGATGELFF
.	.	TRBV7-8	TRBJ1-1	TGTGCCAGCAGCTCAATCCGGGGGAACACTGAAGCTTTCTTT	CASSSIRGNTEAFF
.	.	TRBV9	TRBJ1-2	TGTGCCAGCAGCGGCAGGGATCTTCGTGGCTACACCTTC	CASSGRDLRGYTF
.	.	TRBV7-9	TRBJ1-2	TGTGCCAGCAGCTTAGAGGGGGGCTACACCTTC	CASSLEGGYTF
.	.	TRBV6-5	TRBJ1-6	TGTGCCAGCAGTCAACAGGACTCACCCCTCCACTTT	CASSQQDSPLHF
.	.	TRBV5-4	TRBJ1-5	TGTGCCAGCAGCTTGTGGGGTTTAGGCAATCAGCCCCAGCATTTT	CASSLWGLGNQPQHF
.	.	TRBV30	TRBJ2-7	TGTGCCTGGAGTGTACGCGGCAGCGCCTCCTACGAGCAGTACTTC	CAWSVRGSASYEQYF
once	.	TRBV6-2/TRBV6-3	TRBJ2-7	TGTGCCAGCAGACCTCCAGGCGGCGAGCAGTACTTC	CASRPPGGEQYF
once	.	TRBV6-5	TRBJ1-1	TGTGCCAGCATAAGAGGGAAGGAGGCAGACACTGAAGCTTTCTTT	CASIRGKEADTEAFF
few	.	TRBV20-1	TRBJ1-5	TGCAGTGCTAGTAGTACTAATCAGCCCCAGCATTTT	CSASSTNQPQHF
.	.	TRBV12-5	TRBJ1-4	TGTGCTAGTGGTTTGGGACCGAAATCGTCTGCAACTAATGAAAAACTGTTTTTT	CASGLGPKSSATNEKLFF
.	.	TRBV10-3	TRBJ1-5	TGTGCCACCGCTGTTGGGGCAGGTAGCAATCAGCCCCAGCATTTT	CATAVGAGSNQPQHF
.	.	TRBV19	TRBJ1-1	TGTGCCAGTCGTGACAGGAACACTGAAGCTTTCTTT	CASRDRNTEAFF
.	TRBD1	TRBV10-3	TRBJ2-2	TGTGCCATCAGTGAGTTCGGACAGGGACTGAACACCGGGGAGCTGTTTTTT	CAISEFGQGLNTGELFF
.	.	TRBV7-2	TRBJ1-2	TGTGCCAGCAGCGCCCTCGGCCCCTATGGCTACACCTTC	CASSALGPYGYTF
.	.	TRBV5-8	TRBJ2-7	TGTGCCAGCAGCTTGGCAGGGTTAGAATCCTACGAGCAGTACTTC	CASSLAGLESYEQYF
.	.	TRBV2	TRBJ1-5	TGTGCCAGCAGTGAAACAGTCAATAGCAATCAGCCCCAGCATTTT	CASSETVNSNQPQHF
.	.	TRBV10-3	TRBJ1-2	TGTGCCATCAGCGCAGGAAGTGGGCTTAACTACACCTTC	CAISAGSGLNYTF
once	.	TRBV9	TRBJ1-6	TGTGCCAGCAGCGTAGGCCCCGGGAGCTCCTATAATTCACCCCTCCACTTT	CASSVGPGSSYNSPLHF
once	.	TRBV7-9	TRBJ1-4	TGTGCCAGCAGCTTAGCCCACAGATCCAATGAAAAACTGTTTTTT	CASSLAHRSNEKLFF